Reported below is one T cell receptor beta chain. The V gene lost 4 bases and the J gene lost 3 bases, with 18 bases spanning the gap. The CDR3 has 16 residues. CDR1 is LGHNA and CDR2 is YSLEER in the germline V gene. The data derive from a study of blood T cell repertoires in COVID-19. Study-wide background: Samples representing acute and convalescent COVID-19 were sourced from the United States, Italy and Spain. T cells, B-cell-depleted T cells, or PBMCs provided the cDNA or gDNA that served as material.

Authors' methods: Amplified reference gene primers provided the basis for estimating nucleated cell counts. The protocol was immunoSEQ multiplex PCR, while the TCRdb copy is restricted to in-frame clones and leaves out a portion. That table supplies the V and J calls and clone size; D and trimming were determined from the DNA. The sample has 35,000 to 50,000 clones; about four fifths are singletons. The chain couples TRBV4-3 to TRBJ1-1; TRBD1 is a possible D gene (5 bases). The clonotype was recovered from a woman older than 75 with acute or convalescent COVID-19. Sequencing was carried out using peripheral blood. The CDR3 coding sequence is TGCGCCAGCAGCCCCGGGGGGAAGGGGCCCGACACTGAAGCTTTCTTT. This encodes CASSPGGKGPDTEAFF.